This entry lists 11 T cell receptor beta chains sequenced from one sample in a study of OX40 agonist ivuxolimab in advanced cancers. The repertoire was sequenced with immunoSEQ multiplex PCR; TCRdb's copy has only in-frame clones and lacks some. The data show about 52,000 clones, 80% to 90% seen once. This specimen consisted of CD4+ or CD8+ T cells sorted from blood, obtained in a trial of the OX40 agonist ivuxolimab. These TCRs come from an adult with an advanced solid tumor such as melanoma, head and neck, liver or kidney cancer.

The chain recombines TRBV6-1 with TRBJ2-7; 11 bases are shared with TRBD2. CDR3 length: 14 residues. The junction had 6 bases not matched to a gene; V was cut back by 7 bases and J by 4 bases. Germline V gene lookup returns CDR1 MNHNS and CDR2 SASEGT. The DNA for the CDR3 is TGTGCCAGCACCCCTAGCGGGGGGTTTTACGAGCAGTACTTC. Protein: CASTPSGGFYEQYF.

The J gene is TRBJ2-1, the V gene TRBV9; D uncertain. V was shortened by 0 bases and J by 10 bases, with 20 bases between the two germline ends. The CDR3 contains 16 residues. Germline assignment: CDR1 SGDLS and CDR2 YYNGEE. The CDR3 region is CASSVAGSHGFAEQFF. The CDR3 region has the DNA TGTGCCAGCAGCGTAGCCGGTTCCCATGGTTTCGCCGAGCAGTTCTTC. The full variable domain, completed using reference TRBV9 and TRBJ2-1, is DSGVTQTPKHLITATGQRVTLRCSPRSGDLSVYWYQQSLDQGLQFLIQYYNGEERAKGNILERFSAQQFPDLHSELNLSSLELGDSALYFCASSVAGSHGFAEQFFGPGTRLTVL.

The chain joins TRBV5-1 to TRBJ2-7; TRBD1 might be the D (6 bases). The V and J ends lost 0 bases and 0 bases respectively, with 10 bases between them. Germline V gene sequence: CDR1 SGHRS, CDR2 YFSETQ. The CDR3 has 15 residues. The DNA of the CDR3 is TGCGCCAGCAGCTTGGGACGACAGGCCTCCTACGAGCAGTACTTC. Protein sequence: CASSLGRQASYEQYF.

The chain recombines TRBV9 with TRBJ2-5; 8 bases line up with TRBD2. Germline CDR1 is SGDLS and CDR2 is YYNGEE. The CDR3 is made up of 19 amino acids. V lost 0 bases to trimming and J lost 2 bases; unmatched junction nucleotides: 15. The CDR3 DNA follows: TGTGCCAGCAGCGTAGGTCCTTGGTTTCTGGGCGGGGGGCAAGAGACCCAGTACTTC. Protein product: CASSVGPWFLGGGQETQYF.

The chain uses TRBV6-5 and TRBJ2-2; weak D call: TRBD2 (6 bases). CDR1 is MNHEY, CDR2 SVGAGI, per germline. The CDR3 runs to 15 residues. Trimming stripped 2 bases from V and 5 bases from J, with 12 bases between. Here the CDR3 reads CASSYPGGLTGELFF. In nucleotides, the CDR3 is TGTGCCAGCAGTTACCCAGGAGGACTAACCGGGGAGCTGTTTTTT.

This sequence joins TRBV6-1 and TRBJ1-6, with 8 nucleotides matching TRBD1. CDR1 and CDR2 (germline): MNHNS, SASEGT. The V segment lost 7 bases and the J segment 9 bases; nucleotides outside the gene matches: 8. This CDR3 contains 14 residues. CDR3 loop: CASTPTGGISPLHF. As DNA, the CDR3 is TGTGCCAGCACCCCCACAGGGGGTATTTCACCCCTCCACTTT.

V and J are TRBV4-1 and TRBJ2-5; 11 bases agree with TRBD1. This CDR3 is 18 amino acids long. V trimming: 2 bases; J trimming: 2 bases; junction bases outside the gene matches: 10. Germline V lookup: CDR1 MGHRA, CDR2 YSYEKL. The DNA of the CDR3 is TGCGCCAGCAGCCAACTGCCCGGGACAGGGGGGGTTCAAGAGACCCAGTACTTC. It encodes CASSQLPGTGGVQETQYF.

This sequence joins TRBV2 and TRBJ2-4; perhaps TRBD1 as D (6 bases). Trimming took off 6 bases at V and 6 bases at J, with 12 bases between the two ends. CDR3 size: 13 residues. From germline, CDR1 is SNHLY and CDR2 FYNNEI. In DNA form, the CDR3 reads TGTGCCAGCAGATATCAGGGGCTAAACATTCAGTACTTC. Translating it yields CASRYQGLNIQYF.

The CDR3 here is CASSSTRTWEQYF. As DNA, the CDR3 is TGTGCCAGCAGCTCAACACGGACCTGGGAGCAGTACTTC. This chain connects TRBV5-6 to TRBJ2-7; no reliable D call. Germline lookup yields CDR1 SGHDT and CDR2 YYEEEE. CDR3 length: 13 residues. V lost 3 bases and J 7 bases, leaving 14 bases between the germline ends.

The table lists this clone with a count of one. Written as DNA, the CDR3 is TGCGCCAGCAGCTTGGACCCCGGCAGCTCTGGAAACACCATATATTTT. This translates into CASSLDPGSSGNTIYF. The chain joins TRBV5-1 to TRBJ1-3; D ambiguous. V gave up 0 bases and J gave up 0 bases, with 10 bases separating them. The CDR3 totals 16 residues. Germline values: CDR1 SGHRS, CDR2 YFSETQ.

The CDR3 here is CSVASGSSTNEKLFF. The CDR3 nucleotides are TGCAGCGTAGCCTCCGGGTCGTCAACTAATGAAAAACTGTTTTTT. The V call is TRBV29-1, the J call TRBJ1-4; D gene uncertain. V lost 6 bases to trimming and J lost 0 bases, with 14 bases between them. The germline CDR1 and CDR2 sequences are SQVTM and ANQGSEA. The CDR3 is 15 residues long.